This T cell receptor beta chain was documented in a study of T cell repertoires in cytomegalovirus infection. About the research overall: Used in the study were CMV epitopes, some recently identified and HLA-C-restricted, others well-studied and HLA-B-restricted. Public TCR beta signature analysis indicated the presence of both CMV infection and matching HLA type. Findings and caveats of the study: The ex vivo response showed dominance by HLA-C-restricted CMV-specific TCR beta clonotypes.

The CDR3 length is 14 residues. Per the germline V gene, CDR1 is SEHNR and CDR2 is FQNEAQ (reference sequence). The V end lost 2 bases, the J end lost 3 bases, and 10 bases lay between the germline ends. About this clonotype: The target antigen is unknown.

One entry per CDR3 protein, called by TCRdb with MiXCR from the reads. The top ten hold about an eighth of the sample, which has about 310,000 distinct CDR3 sequences, roughly 25% seen once. The TCR originated in a human donor in good health (CMV status not recorded). Some clones in this sample may be carry-over from other donors' samples. The chain has TRBV7-9 and TRBJ2-5; D is unresolved. The material sequenced was cultured PBMCs, taken from culture after CMV antigen stimulation. The CDR3 region is CASSLWPVEETQYF. The CDR3 DNA reads TGTGCCAGCAGCTTATGGCCTGTTGAAGAGACCCAGTACTTC.